A selection of T cell receptor beta chains follows, all from one sample in a study of blood T cell repertoires in COVID-19. Measured with immunoSEQ multiplex PCR; TCRdb has only the in-frame clones, and not every one. Found here are some 83,000 clones, about 88% of them singletons; the top ten hold around 7.3%. The sample comprised peripheral blood. The receptors were gathered from a man at least 80 years old with active or convalescent COVID-19. Each CDR3 is given with its conserved first and last residue. The D gene is left open where the match is weak. The size field is filled for only some rows; it gives once, few, many or a size class.

>15|TRBV11-2|.|TRBJ2-5|.
CASRLDPVGRGTQYF
TGTGCCAGCAGACTGGATCCCGTGGGGAGAGGGACCCAGTACTTC
>14|TRBV6-5|TRBD1|TRBJ2-1|.
CASSRTGGYNEQFF
TGTGCCAGCAGCAGGACAGGGGGGTACAATGAGCAGTTCTTC
>17|TRBV5-1|.|TRBJ2-2|once
CASSLQGPDLNTGELFF
TGCGCCAGCAGCTTGCAGGGTCCCGATTTGAACACCGGGGAGCTGTTTTTT
>15|TRBV5-1|.|TRBJ1-1|.
CASSLMGAHSTEAFF
TGCGCCAGCAGTTTGATGGGGGCGCATAGCACTGAAGCTTTCTTT
>14|TRBV3-1/TRBV3-2|.|TRBJ1-5|.
CASSPPDRNQPQHF
TGTGCCAGCAGCCCACCCGACAGAAATCAGCCCCAGCATTTT
>13|TRBV30|.|TRBJ2-1|once
CAWSAGAVNEQFF
TGTGCCTGGAGTGCGGGAGCCGTGAATGAGCAGTTCTTC
>13|TRBV3-1/TRBV3-2|.|TRBJ1-1|.
CASSQAGNTEAFF
TGTGCCAGCAGCCAAGCAGGTAACACTGAAGCTTTCTTT
>13|TRBV3-1/TRBV3-2|.|TRBJ2-3|.
CASSQAYVDTQYF
TGTGCCAGCAGCCAAGCCTATGTAGATACGCAGTATTTT
>15|TRBV14|TRBD1|TRBJ2-5|.
CASSQLGQGEETQYF
TGTGCCAGCAGCCAATTGGGACAGGGAGAAGAGACCCAGTACTTC
>13|TRBV18|.|TRBJ1-2|.
CASSPDGHDGYTF
TGTGCCAGCTCACCCGACGGACACGATGGCTACACCTTC
>17|TRBV27|TRBD1|TRBJ1-1|.
CASSLKGTGILNTEAFF
TGTGCCAGCAGTTTAAAGGGGACAGGGATCCTGAACACTGAAGCTTTCTTT
>14|TRBV6-5|.|TRBJ1-2|.
CASSYGSLNYGYTF
TGTGCCAGCAGTTACGGTAGCCTAAACTATGGCTACACCTTC
>17|TRBV7-2|.|TRBJ1-5|.
CASSAPQGLMSNQPQHF
TGTGCCAGCAGCGCCCCACAGGGCTTAATGAGCAATCAGCCCCAGCATTTT
>14|TRBV9|.|TRBJ1-6|once
CASSVRQDNSPLHF
TGTGCCAGCAGCGTTAGACAAGATAATTCACCCCTCCACTTT
>11|TRBV28|.|TRBJ2-1|.
CASMSPREQFF
TGTGCCAGCATGTCCCCCCGGGAGCAGTTCTTC
>13|TRBV3-1/TRBV3-2|.|TRBJ1-2|.
CASSPTENYGYTF
TGTGCCAGCAGCCCGACAGAAAACTATGGCTACACCTTC
>13|TRBV5-1|.|TRBJ1-6|once
CASRQDINSPLHF
TGCGCCAGCAGACAGGATATTAATTCACCCCTCCACTTT
>16|TRBV10-2|.|TRBJ2-3|.
CASSESDRLATDTQYF
TGCGCCAGCAGTGAGTCGGACAGATTAGCCACAGATACGCAGTATTTT
>13|TRBV7-2|TRBD2|TRBJ2-5|.
CASSLLAEETQYF
TGTGCCAGCAGCTTGCTAGCGGAAGAGACCCAGTACTTC
>15|TRBV6-5|.|TRBJ1-4|.
CASSSRGGLEEKLFF
TGTGCCAGCAGCTCCCGGGGAGGGCTGGAGGAAAAACTGTTTTTT
>14|TRBV2|.|TRBJ2-5|.
CASSEASNQETQYF
TGTGCCAGCAGTGAAGCTTCCAATCAAGAGACCCAGTACTTC
>15|TRBV19|TRBD1|TRBJ1-5|.
CASSTSGQGRGPQHF
TGTGCCAGTAGTACCTCGGGACAGGGGCGAGGGCCCCAGCATTTT
>16|TRBV16|TRBD1|TRBJ1-5|.
CASSQSLGTGNQPQHF
TGTGCCAGCAGCCAATCCCTCGGGACAGGGAATCAGCCCCAGCATTTT
>15|TRBV5-1|.|TRBJ2-4|.
CASSLGGQPKNIQYF
TGCGCCAGCAGCTTGGGCGGACAGCCGAAAAACATTCAGTACTTC
>11|TRBV28|TRBD1|TRBJ1-2|.
CASSPGGTNTF
TGTGCCAGCAGTCCAGGGGGGACCAACACCTTC
>14|TRBV7-8|.|TRBJ1-4|once
CASRPTGYGEKLFF
TGTGCCAGCAGACCAACAGGGTACGGTGAAAAACTGTTTTTT
>13|TRBV11-3|.|TRBJ1-1|few
CASSQTGNTEAFF
TGTGCCAGCAGCCAAACAGGGAACACTGAAGCTTTCTTT
>16|TRBV28|.|TRBJ2-2|.
CASSSPGAVSAGELFF
TGTGCCAGCAGTTCCCCAGGAGCGGTGTCGGCCGGGGAGCTGTTTTTT
>15|TRBV24-1|.|TRBJ2-3|.
CATSDRTRDPDTQYF
TGTGCCACCAGTGATCGCACTAGAGACCCAGATACGCAGTATTTT
>15|TRBV25-1|TRBD1|TRBJ1-2|.
CASSDPGGPFYGYTF
TGTGCCAGCAGTGACCCAGGGGGACCCTTCTATGGCTACACCTTC
>13|TRBV5-1|.|TRBJ2-4|.
CASSFRGNGIQYF
TGCGCCAGCAGCTTTCGCGGGAATGGCATTCAGTACTTC
>16|TRBV6-1|.|TRBJ1-6|few
CASSEIGRGSYSPLHF
TGTGCCAGCAGTGAAATTGGCAGAGGATCCTATTCACCCCTCCACTTT
>15|TRBV11-2|.|TRBJ2-2|.
CASSSSGVVSGELFF
TGTGCCAGCAGCTCCTCCGGTGTGGTGTCCGGGGAGCTGTTTTTT
>16|TRBV9|.|TRBJ2-2|.
CASSTMAGANTGELFF
TGTGCCAGCAGCACGATGGCCGGGGCGAACACCGGGGAGCTGTTTTTT
>13|TRBV19|.|TRBJ1-3|.
CASMGPSGNTIYF
TGTGCCAGTATGGGGCCATCTGGAAACACCATATATTTT
>15|TRBV6-6|.|TRBJ2-2|.
CASRDRGQNTGELFF
TGTGCCAGCAGGGACCGGGGACAAAACACCGGGGAGCTGTTTTTT